The clone carrying this T cell receptor (beta chain) was picked up a small number of times. The antigen is undetermined. TCRdb passed the RT-PCR reads through MiXCR, listing each CDR3 protein once. The sample carries around 250,000 distinct CDR3 sequences, over 9% recorded once. This sample stems from a study of response to subunit inactivated influenza vaccine. Findings and caveats of the study: Authors suggested seasonal influenza vaccinations each recruit few new T cells.

CDR1 is SGHTA and CDR2 is FQGNSA in the germline V gene. Trimming pared 5 bases from V and 2 bases from J, leaving 12 bases between. The CDR3 consists of 15 residues. The material sequenced was non-naive T cells sorted from PBMCs, taken less than 15 days before vaccination. The source of this sequence is a man in his forties or fifties who received an inactivated influenza vaccine. The chain is built from TRBV7-2 and TRBJ2-2, with D perhaps TRBD2 (5 bases). The CDR3 coding sequence is TGTGCCAGCAGCCCCAACCGGGAAAACACCGGGGAGCTGTTTTTT. Translation gives CASSPNRENTGELFF.